This T cell receptor beta chain was captured by sequencing in a study of blood T cell repertoires in COVID-19. Looking at the study overall: Donors in the United States, Italy and Spain gave samples during acute or convalescent COVID-19.

Trimming cost V 6 bases and J 10 bases, with 18 bases left between them. The CDR3 length is 13 residues. Original processing methods: Researchers report that nucleated cell counts were estimated from reference gene primer amplification. Sequencing was performed with immunoSEQ multiplex PCR; in TCRdb, only in-frame clones are kept and a portion is missing. V and J calls plus clone size are reproduced from that table; the DNA served to infer D and trimming. The table records around 100,000 clones, roughly 92% of them present only once. Sequenced input: peripheral blood. The genes are TRBV12-3 or TRBV12-4 and TRBJ1-1, with a weak D call TRBD1 (5 bases). The sequence was collected from a man aged 50-59 years with active COVID-19. The CDR3 nucleotides are TGTGCCAGCAGCCCCAACAGGCAGGGTGGAGCTTTCTTT. Protein: CASSPNRQGGAFF.